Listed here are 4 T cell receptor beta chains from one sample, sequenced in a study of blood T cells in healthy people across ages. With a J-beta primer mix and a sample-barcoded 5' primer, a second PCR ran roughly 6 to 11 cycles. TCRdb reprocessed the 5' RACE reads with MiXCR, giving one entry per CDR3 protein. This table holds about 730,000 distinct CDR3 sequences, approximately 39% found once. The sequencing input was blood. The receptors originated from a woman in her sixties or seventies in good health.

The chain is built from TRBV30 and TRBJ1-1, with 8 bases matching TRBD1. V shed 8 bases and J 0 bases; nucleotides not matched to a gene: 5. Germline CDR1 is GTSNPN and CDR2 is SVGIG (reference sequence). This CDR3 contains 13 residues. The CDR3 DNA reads TGTGCCCGACAGGGGCAGCTGAACACTGAAGCTTTCTTT. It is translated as CARQGQLNTEAFF.

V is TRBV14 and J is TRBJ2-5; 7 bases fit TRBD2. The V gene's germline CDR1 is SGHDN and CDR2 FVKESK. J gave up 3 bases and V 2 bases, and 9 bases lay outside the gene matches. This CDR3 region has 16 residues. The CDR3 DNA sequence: TGTGCCAGCAGCCAAAGTATGGCTCTAGCGGAAGAGACCCAGTACTTC. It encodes CASSQSMALAEETQYF.

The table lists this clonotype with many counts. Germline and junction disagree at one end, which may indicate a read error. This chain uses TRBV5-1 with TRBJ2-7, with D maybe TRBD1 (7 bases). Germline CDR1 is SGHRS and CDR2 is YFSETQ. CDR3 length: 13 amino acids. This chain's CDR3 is CASSLGGGNEQYF. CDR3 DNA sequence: TGTGCCAGCAGCTTAGGGGGCGGGAACGAGCAGTACTTC.

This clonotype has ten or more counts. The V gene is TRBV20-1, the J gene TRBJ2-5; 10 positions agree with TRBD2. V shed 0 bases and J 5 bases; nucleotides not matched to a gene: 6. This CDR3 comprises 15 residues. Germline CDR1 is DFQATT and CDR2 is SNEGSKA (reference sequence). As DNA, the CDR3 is TGCAGTGCTAGAGATGGAGCGGGGGGGCCGGAGACCCAGTACTTC. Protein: CSARDGAGGPETQYF.